The clone carrying this TCR beta chain appeared a single time. The data were obtained in a study of blood T cell repertoires in COVID-19. Study as a whole: PBMCs, B-cell-depleted T cells, or T cells provided the cDNA or gDNA that made up the material.

The repertoire was sequenced with immunoSEQ multiplex PCR; TCRdb's copy has only in-frame clones and lacks some. This table holds about 120,000 clones, 70% to 80% found once. This CDR3 has 13 residues. Trimming pared 6 bases from V and 7 bases from J, leaving 14 bases between. Germline V CDR1 and CDR2: KGHDR, SFDVKD. The chain couples TRBV24-1 to TRBJ1-2; D is undetermined. The sample was peripheral blood. The clonotype was recovered from a human donor in a cohort sampled during active COVID-19. In DNA, the CDR3 is TGTGCCACCAGTCAATCTGGGTCAGGTGGCTACACCTTC. Translation gives CATSQSGSGGYTF.